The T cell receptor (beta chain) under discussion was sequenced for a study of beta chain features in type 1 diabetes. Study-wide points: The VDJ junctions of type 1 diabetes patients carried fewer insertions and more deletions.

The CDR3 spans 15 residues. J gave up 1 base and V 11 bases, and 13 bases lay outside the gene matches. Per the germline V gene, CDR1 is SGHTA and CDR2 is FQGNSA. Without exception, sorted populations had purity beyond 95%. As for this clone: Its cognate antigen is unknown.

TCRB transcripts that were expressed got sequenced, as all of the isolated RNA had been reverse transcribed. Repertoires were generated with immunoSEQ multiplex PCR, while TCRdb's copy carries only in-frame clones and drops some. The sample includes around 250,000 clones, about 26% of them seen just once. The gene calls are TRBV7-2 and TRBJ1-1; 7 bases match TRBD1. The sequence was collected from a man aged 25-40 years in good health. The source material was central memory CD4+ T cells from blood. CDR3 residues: CACQDRANSNTEAFF. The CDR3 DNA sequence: TGTGCCTGCCAAGACAGGGCAAACTCGAACACTGAAGCTTTCTTT.